This TCR beta chain derives from a study of CDR3 diversity in severe acne. TCRdb called the PCR reads again in MiXCR, with one record for every CDR3 protein. The table includes some 84,000 distinct CDR3 sequences, 45% to 55% detected once. The sample comprised blood. The receptor comes from a male donor in good health, serving as a control.

CDR3: CSASPPTGRGSHEQYF. CDR3 DNA: TGCAGTGCTAGCCCTCCGACAGGGAGGGGTTCCCACGAGCAGTACTTC. The chain employs TRBV20-1 and TRBJ2-7, with D possibly called TRBD1 or TRBD2 (7 bases each). The CDR3 covers 16 residues. The V end was cut by 3 bases, the J end by 5 bases, with 23 bases between. Germline V gene data show CDR1 as DFQATT and CDR2 as SNEGSKA (reference sequence).